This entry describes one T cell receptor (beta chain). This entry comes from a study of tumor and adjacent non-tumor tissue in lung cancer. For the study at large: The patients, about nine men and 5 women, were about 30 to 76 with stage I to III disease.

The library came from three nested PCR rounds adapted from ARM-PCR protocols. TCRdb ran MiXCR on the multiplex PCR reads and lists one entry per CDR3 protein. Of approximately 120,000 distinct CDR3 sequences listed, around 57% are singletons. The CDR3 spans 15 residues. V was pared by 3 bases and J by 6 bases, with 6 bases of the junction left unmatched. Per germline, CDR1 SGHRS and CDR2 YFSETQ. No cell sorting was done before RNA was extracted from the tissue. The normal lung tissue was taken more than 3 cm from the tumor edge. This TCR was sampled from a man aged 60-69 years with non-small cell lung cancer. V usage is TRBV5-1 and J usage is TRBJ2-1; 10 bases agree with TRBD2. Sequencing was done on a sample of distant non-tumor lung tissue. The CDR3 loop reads CASSSGLAESNEQFF. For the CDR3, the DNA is TGCGCCAGCAGCTCAGGACTAGCGGAATCCAATGAGCAGTTCTTC.